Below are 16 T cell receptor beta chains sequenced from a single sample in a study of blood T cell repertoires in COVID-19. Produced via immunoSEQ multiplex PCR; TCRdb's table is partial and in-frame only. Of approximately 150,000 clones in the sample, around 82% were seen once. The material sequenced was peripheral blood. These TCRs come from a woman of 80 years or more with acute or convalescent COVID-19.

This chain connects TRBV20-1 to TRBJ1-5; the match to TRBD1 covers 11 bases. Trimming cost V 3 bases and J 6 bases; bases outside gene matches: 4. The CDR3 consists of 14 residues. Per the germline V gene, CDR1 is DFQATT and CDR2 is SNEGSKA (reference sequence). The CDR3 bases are TGCAGTGCTAGTACCGGGACAGGGGGTCAGCCCCAGCATTTT. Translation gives CSASTGTGGQPQHF.

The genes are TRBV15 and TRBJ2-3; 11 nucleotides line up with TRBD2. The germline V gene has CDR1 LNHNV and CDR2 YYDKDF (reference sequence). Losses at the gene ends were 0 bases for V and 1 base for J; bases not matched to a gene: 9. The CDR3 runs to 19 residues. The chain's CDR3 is CATSRESPTSGGRTDTQYF. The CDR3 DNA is TGTGCCACCAGCAGAGAATCCCCCACTAGCGGGGGCCGCACAGATACGCAGTATTTT.

The CDR3 coding sequence is TGTGCCACCAGTGATGTGGGACTATCGGAGCTGTTTTTT. Encoded protein: CATSDVGLSELFF. The chain employs TRBV24-1 and TRBJ2-2; 7 positions agree with TRBD2. J was trimmed by 10 bases and V by 3 bases; bases with no gene match: 4. This CDR3 has 13 amino acids. Germline V gene lookup returns CDR1 KGHDR and CDR2 SFDVKD.

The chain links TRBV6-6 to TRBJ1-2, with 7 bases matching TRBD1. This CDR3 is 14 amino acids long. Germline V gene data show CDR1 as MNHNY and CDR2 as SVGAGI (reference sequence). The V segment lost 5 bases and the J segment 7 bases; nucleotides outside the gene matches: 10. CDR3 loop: CASSGGQTTSGYTF. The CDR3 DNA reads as TGTGCCAGCAGTGGGGGACAGACCACAAGTGGCTACACCTTC.

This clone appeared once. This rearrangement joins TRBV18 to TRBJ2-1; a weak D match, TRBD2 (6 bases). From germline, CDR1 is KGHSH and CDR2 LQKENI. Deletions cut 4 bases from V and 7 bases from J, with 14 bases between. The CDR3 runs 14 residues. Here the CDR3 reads CASSQTSGTNEQFF. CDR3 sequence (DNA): TGTGCCAGCTCACAGACTAGTGGCACAAATGAGCAGTTCTTC.

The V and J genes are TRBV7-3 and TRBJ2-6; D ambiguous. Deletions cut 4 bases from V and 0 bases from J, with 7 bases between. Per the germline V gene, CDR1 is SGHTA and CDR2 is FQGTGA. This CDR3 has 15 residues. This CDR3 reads CASSYYTSGANVLTF. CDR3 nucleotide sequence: TGTGCCAGCAGCTATTACACCTCTGGGGCCAACGTCCTGACTTTC.

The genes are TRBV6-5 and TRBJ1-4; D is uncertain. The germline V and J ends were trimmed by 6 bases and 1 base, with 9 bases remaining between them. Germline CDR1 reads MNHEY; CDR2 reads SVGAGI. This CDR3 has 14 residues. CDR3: CASRFTGTNEKLFF. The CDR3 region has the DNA TGTGCCAGCAGATTCACGGGAACTAATGAAAAACTGTTTTTT.

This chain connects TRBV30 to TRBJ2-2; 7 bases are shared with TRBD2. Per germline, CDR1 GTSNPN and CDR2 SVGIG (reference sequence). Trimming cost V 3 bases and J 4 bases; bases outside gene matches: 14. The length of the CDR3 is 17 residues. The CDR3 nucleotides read TGTGCCTGGAGGGGAGGGGCTCTCCAGTCCTCCACCGGGGAGCTGTTTTTT. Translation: CAWRGGALQSSTGELFF.

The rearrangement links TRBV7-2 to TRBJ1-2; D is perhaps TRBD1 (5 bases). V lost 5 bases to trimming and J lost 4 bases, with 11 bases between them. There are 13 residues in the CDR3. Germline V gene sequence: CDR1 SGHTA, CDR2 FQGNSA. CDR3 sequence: CASSPGTSYGYTF. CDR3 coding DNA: TGTGCCAGCAGCCCAGGGACTTCCTATGGCTACACCTTC.

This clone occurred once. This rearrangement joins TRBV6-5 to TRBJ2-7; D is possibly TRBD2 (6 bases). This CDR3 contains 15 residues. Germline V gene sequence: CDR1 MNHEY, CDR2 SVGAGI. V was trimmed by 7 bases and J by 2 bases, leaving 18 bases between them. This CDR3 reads CASIVPGSPTYEQYF. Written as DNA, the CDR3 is TGTGCCAGCATAGTACCCGGGAGCCCAACCTACGAGCAGTACTTC.

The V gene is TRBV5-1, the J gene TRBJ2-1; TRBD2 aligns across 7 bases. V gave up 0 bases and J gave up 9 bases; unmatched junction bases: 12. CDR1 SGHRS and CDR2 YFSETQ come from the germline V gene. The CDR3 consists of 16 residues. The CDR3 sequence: CASSLDPSGLAGEQFF. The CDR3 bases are TGCGCCAGCAGCTTGGATCCTAGCGGATTAGCAGGTGAGCAGTTCTTC.

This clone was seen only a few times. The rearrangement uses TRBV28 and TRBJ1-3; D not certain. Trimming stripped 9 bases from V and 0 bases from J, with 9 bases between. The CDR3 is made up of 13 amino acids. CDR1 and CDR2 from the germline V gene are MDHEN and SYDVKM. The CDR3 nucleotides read TGTGCCAGTAAGGAGAGCTCTGGAAACACCATATATTTT. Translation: CASKESSGNTIYF.

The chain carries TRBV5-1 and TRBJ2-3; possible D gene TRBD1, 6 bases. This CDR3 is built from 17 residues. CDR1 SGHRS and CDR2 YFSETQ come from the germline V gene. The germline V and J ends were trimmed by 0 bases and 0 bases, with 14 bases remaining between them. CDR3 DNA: TGCGCCAGCAGCTTGGAGAGGGGGACCCCTAGCACAGATACGCAGTATTTT. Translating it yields CASSLERGTPSTDTQYF. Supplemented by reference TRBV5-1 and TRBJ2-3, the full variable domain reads KAGVTQTPRYLIKTRGQQVTLSCSPISGHRSVSWYQQTPGQGLQFLFEYFSETQRNKGNFPGRFSGRQFSNSRSEMNVSTLELGDSALYLCASSLERGTPSTDTQYFGPGTRLTVL.

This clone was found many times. CDR3 in amino acids: CASSRQGRNGNTIYF. The CDR3 DNA follows: TGTGCCAGCAGTCGACAGGGGAGGAATGGAAACACCATATATTTT. This chain links TRBV7-2 with TRBJ1-3, with 8 bases aligning to TRBD1. CDR1 is SGHTA and CDR2 is FQGNSA in the germline V gene. The CDR3 runs 15 residues. The V and J ends lost 6 bases and 3 bases, in that order; junction bases with no gene match: 7.

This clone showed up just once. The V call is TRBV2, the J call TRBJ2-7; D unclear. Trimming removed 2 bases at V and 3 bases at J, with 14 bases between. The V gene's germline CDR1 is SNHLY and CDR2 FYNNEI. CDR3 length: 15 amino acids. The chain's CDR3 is CASSEQPTISYEQYF. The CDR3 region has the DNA TGTGCCAGCAGTGAACAACCAACTATCAGCTACGAGCAGTACTTC.

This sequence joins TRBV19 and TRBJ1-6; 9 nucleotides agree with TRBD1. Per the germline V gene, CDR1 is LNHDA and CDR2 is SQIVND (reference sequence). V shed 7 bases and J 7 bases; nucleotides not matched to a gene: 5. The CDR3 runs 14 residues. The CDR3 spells CASNEQGANSPLHF. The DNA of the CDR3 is TGTGCCAGTAACGAACAGGGGGCCAATTCACCCCTCCACTTT. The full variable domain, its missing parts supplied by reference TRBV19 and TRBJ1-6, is DGGITQSPKYLFRKEGQNVTLSCEQNLNHDAMYWYRQDPGQGLRLIYYSQIVNDFQKGDIAEGYSVSREKKESFPLTVTSAQKNPTAFYLCASNEQGANSPLHFGNGTRLTVT.